A single sample gave rise to the 16 T cell receptor beta chains below, sequenced in a study of cytomegalovirus exposure and HLA in healthy donors. In the PCR, 60 Vbeta and 13 Jbeta primers were used. Repertoires were generated with immunoSEQ multiplex PCR, while TCRdb's copy carries only in-frame clones and drops some. Among about 100,000 clones listed, around 79% were seen once. Sequenced: PBMCs. Source of these receptors: a woman aged 40 to 50 in good health and CMV-seronegative.

This chain uses TRBV2 with TRBJ1-6; D is ambiguous. V dropped 7 bases and J dropped 8 bases, with 12 bases sitting between them. The length of the CDR3 is 13 residues. Germline CDR1 SNHLY, CDR2 FYNNEI. The CDR3 region has the DNA TGTGCCAGCACCGCCCTACTAGATTCACCCCTCCACTTT. Amino acid sequence: CASTALLDSPLHF.

The genes are TRBV10-3 and TRBJ2-1; perhaps TRBD2 as D (6 bases). This CDR3 has 11 residues. With 10 bases removed from V and 8 bases from J, the gap between germline ends came to 12 bases. Germline loops: CDR1 ENHRY, CDR2 SYGVKD. CDR3 nucleotide sequence: TGTGCCAGTGGGGGGTTCGATGAGCAGTTCTTC. It specifies CASGGFDEQFF.

This chain joins TRBV9 and TRBJ2-5; no clear D gene. Germline assignment: CDR1 SGDLS and CDR2 YYNGEE. The V end lost 0 bases, the J end lost 2 bases, and 5 bases lay between the germline ends. The CDR3 spans 13 residues. CDR3 nucleotide sequence: TGTGCCAGCAGCGTAGGTCAGCAAGAGACCCAGTACTTC. Translation gives CASSVGQQETQYF.

As DNA, the CDR3 is TGTGCCAGCAGCGCCGGACTAGCGGGGAACCAAGAGACCCAGTACTTC. Translation: CASSAGLAGNQETQYF. The chain joins TRBV9 to TRBJ2-5, with 12 bases aligning to TRBD2. Losses at the gene ends were 3 bases for V and 0 bases for J; bases not matched to a gene: 3. Germline V gene sequence: CDR1 SGDLS, CDR2 YYNGEE. The CDR3 covers 16 residues.

The rearrangement uses TRBV21-1 and TRBJ2-5; the table's D call, TRBD1, was not checked against the DNA. TRBV21-1 is a known pseudogene. The CDR3 runs 14 residues. The CDR3 sequence is CASSKTGYQETQYF. The CDR3 DNA follows: TGTGCCAGCAGTAAAACAGGGTACCAAGAGACCCAGTACTTC.

This clone was observed once. The V and J genes are TRBV9 and TRBJ2-5; 9 bases match TRBD2. The CDR3 is 16 amino acids. J lost 0 bases, V lost 3 bases, and 6 bases had no gene match. Germline CDR1 SGDLS, CDR2 YYNGEE. CDR3 sequence reads: CASSGPSGTYQETQYF. For the CDR3, the DNA is TGTGCCAGCAGCGGGCCTAGCGGGACCTACCAAGAGACCCAGTACTTC.

The rearrangement links TRBV7-2 to TRBJ2-7; D gene ambiguous. Deletions cut 3 bases from V and 7 bases from J, with 10 bases between. The CDR3 length is 12 residues. Germline V gene lookup returns CDR1 SGHTA and CDR2 FQGNSA. The CDR3 bases are TGTGCCAGCAGCTTTCCTACGAGGGAGCAGTACTTC. As protein: CASSFPTREQYF.

The rearrangement links TRBV16 to TRBJ1-2, with a tentative D call TRBD1 (5 bases). With 4 bases removed from V and 3 bases from J, the gap between germline ends came to 21 bases. The CDR3 is 17 residues long. The germline gives CDR1 KGHSY, CDR2 FQNENV. The CDR3 nucleotides are TGTGCCAGCAGCCGGAATTCAGGGCTCCAAGGGGACTATGGCTACACCTTC. This codes for CASSRNSGLQGDYGYTF.

This chain joins TRBV18 and TRBJ2-3; no definite D call. The germline gives CDR1 KGHSH, CDR2 LQKENI. V gave up 10 bases and J gave up 0 bases, with 11 bases separating them. This CDR3 has 13 residues. CDR3 loop: CATGDPSTDTQYF. DNA for the CDR3: TGTGCCACCGGAGATCCTAGCACAGATACGCAGTATTTT. The full variable domain, rest sourced from reference TRBV18 and TRBJ2-3, is NAGVMQNPRHLVRRRGQEARLRCSPMKGHSHVYWYRQLPEEGLKFMVYLQKENIIDESGMPKERFSAEFPKEGPSILRIQQVVRGDSAAYFCATGDPSTDTQYFGPGTRLTVL.

The chain couples TRBV11-2 to TRBJ2-1, with no clear D. The CDR3 has 13 amino acids. V lost 3 bases, J lost 3 bases, and 6 bases lay in between. Germline CDR1 SGHAT, CDR2 FQNNGV. DNA for the CDR3: TGTGCCAGCAGCTTGTCTATCTACAATGAGCAGTTCTTC. It codes for CASSLSIYNEQFF.

This chain uses TRBV30 with TRBJ1-1, with D unclear. The CDR3 runs 12 residues. In germline, CDR1 is GTSNPN, CDR2 SVGIG (reference sequence). The V end was cut by 3 bases, the J end by 10 bases, with 15 bases between. The CDR3 loop reads CAWREQRVAAFF. For the CDR3, the DNA is TGTGCCTGGAGAGAACAGAGGGTGGCAGCTTTCTTT.

The V call is TRBV18, the J call TRBJ2-7; TRBD2 agrees at 14 bases. The CDR3 is 15 residues long. Losses at the gene ends were 4 bases for V and 2 bases for J; bases not matched to a gene: 1. The germline gives CDR1 KGHSH, CDR2 LQKENI. The CDR3: CASSLTSGGAYEQYF. For the CDR3, the DNA is TGTGCCAGCTCACTGACTAGCGGGGGGGCCTACGAGCAGTACTTC. Drawing the rest from reference TRBV18 and TRBJ2-7, the complete variable domain is NAGVMQNPRHLVRRRGQEARLRCSPMKGHSHVYWYRQLPEEGLKFMVYLQKENIIDESGMPKERFSAEFPKEGPSILRIQQVVRGDSAAYFCASSLTSGGAYEQYFGPGTRLTVT.

The V call is TRBV5-4, the J call TRBJ1-4; possible D gene TRBD1, 6 bases. Germline lookup yields CDR1 SGHNT and CDR2 YYREEE (reference sequence). The CDR3 sequence is 15 residues long. V lost 0 bases and J 0 bases, leaving 6 bases between the germline ends. CDR3 nucleotide sequence: TGTGCCAGCAGCTTGGGGGGGCCAACTAATGAAAAACTGTTTTTT. Its protein is CASSLGGPTNEKLFF.

V and J are TRBV7-9 and TRBJ1-5; TRBD1 might be the D (5 bases). Between the trimmed V and J ends, which lost 5 bases and 2 bases, there was a span of 7 bases. This CDR3 comprises 13 residues. Germline CDR1 reads SEHNR; CDR2 reads FQNEAQ (reference sequence). This CDR3 is CASSRGGNQPQHF. The DNA for the CDR3 is TGTGCCAGCAGCCGGGGGGGCAATCAGCCCCAGCATTTT.

The V gene is TRBV15, the J gene TRBJ2-7; D is perhaps TRBD1 (5 bases). V was clipped by 5 bases and J by 6 bases, with 17 bases between them. Germline CDR1 is LNHNV and CDR2 is YYDKDF (reference sequence). There are 14 residues in the CDR3. CDR3 loop: CATSGRSGATEQYF. In nucleotides, the CDR3 is TGTGCCACCAGCGGTCGGAGTGGGGCCACCGAGCAGTACTTC.

This chain connects TRBV6-5 to TRBJ1-3; 7 bases are shared with TRBD1. The germline CDR1 and CDR2 sequences are MNHEY and SVGAGI. There are 14 residues in the CDR3. J lost 6 bases, V lost 5 bases, and 7 bases had no gene match. The DNA of the CDR3 is TGTGCCAGCAGTAAGACAGGGATAGCAAACACCATATATTTT. Translating it yields CASSKTGIANTIYF.